The 24 T cell receptor beta chains in this list originate from one sample, sequenced in a study of read filtering for tumor transcriptome and immune sequencing. Molecular barcoded adaptors covering alpha/delta and beta/gamma chains were used on roughly 400 ng RNA. TCRdb reprocessed the reads with MiXCR, giving one entry per CDR3 protein. This sample has more than 35,000 distinct CDR3 sequences, with 14% found just once. The specimen sequenced was a population of CD138-negative cells sorted from bone marrow. These receptors were taken from a donor over 35 with multiple myeloma.

This clonotype was recorded at least ten times. The chain recombines TRBV20-1 with TRBJ1-2, with D perhaps TRBD1 (5 bases). The length of the CDR3 is 13 residues. V shed 4 bases and J shed 1 base, with 10 bases lying between them. Germline assignment: CDR1 DFQATT and CDR2 SNEGSKA (reference sequence). This CDR3 reads CSAKGPNNYGYTF. CDR3 bases: TGCAGTGCTAAGGGACCGAATAACTATGGCTACACCTTC.

To note about this clonotype: The junction does not match germline at one end; this may be a read error. The rearrangement uses TRBV18 and TRBJ1-5; D remains ambiguous. CDR1 KGHSH and CDR2 LQKENI come from the germline V gene. There are 13 residues in the CDR3. The CDR3: CSSSHRQDQPQHF. The CDR3 DNA reads TGTTCCAGCTCTCATAGACAAGATCAGCCCCAGCATTTT.

This clonotype was counted ten times or more. The chain employs TRBV14 and TRBJ1-2; 10 bases are shared with TRBD1. Germline values: CDR1 SGHDN, CDR2 FVKESK. The trim removed 4 bases at V and 7 bases at J, leaving 6 bases unmatched. The CDR3 runs to 14 residues. CDR3 region: CASSPDRGTSGYTF. In DNA form, the CDR3 reads TGTGCCAGCAGCCCGGACAGGGGGACGAGTGGCTACACCTTC.

The sample holds a few counts of this clonotype. CDR3: CASSQWADNEQFF. The CDR3 DNA reads as TGTGCCAGCAGCCAGTGGGCAGACAATGAGCAGTTCTTC. The V call is TRBV11-2, the J call TRBJ2-1, with no clear D. CDR3 length equals 13 residues. V was cut by 5 bases and J by 5 bases, with 10 bases left in between. In germline, CDR1 is SGHAT, CDR2 FQNNGV.

This clonotype was observed a few times. V is TRBV10-2 and J is TRBJ2-1, with D tentatively TRBD2 (6 bases). The V end was cut by 8 bases, the J end by 8 bases, with 16 bases between. CDR3 length equals 13 residues. Germline CDR1 WSHSY, CDR2 SAAADI. DNA for the CDR3: TGCGCCAGCGGTGCGGGGTCTTGGGATGAGCAGTTCTTC. Translated, it gives CASGAGSWDEQFF.

This clonotype was found many times. V gene TRBV5-1 combines with J gene TRBJ2-7; possibly TRBD2 for D (6 bases). Trimming pared 2 bases from V and 6 bases from J, leaving 15 bases between. Germline V gene data show CDR1 as SGHRS and CDR2 as YFSETQ. This CDR3 contains 14 residues. The CDR3: CASSFGGGKVEQYF. The CDR3 DNA reads TGCGCCAGCAGCTTTGGTGGGGGGAAAGTCGAGCAGTACTTC.

This clonotype has ten or more counts. The junction and the germline gene differ at one end; a read error may be behind it. The CDR3: CASSLRDPGQENTEAFF. DNA for the CDR3: TGTGCTAGCAGCTTACGTGATCCGGGACAGGAGAACACTGAAGCTTTCTTT. This chain joins TRBV7-7 and TRBJ1-1; 8 nucleotides line up with TRBD1. The CDR3 is 17 amino acids. Germline CDR1 is SSHAT and CDR2 is FNYEAQ (reference sequence).

This clonotype came up many times. This chain joins TRBV11-2 and TRBJ1-5, with D uncertain. The germline V gene has CDR1 SGHAT and CDR2 FQNNGV. There are 13 residues in the CDR3. Trimming took 0 bases from V and 5 from J, leaving 5 bases between them. Here the CDR3 DNA reads TGTGCCAGCAGCTTAGAAGCCGATCAGCCCCAGCATTTT. This translates into CASSLEADQPQHF.

This clonotype was observed many times. The V gene is TRBV2, the J gene TRBJ2-5; TRBD2 matches at 11 bases. Per the germline V gene, CDR1 is SNHLY and CDR2 is FYNNEI. V lost 3 bases, J lost 1 base, and 7 bases stayed unmatched. The CDR3 consists of 17 residues. The CDR3 protein is CASSEVTSGAAQETQYF. CDR3 sequence (DNA): TGTGCCAGCAGTGAGGTGACTAGCGGGGCGGCCCAAGAGACCCAGTACTTC.

This clonotype was recorded many times. This chain connects TRBV7-9 to TRBJ2-1; a possible D gene is TRBD2 (7 bases). Per the germline V gene, CDR1 is SEHNR and CDR2 is FQNEAQ (reference sequence). This CDR3 has 15 residues. With 5 bases removed from V and 5 bases from J, the gap between germline ends came to 16 bases. The CDR3 nucleotides read TGTGCCAGCAGCAGGGGGGGGGCCCAGCACAATGAGCAGTTCTTC. Amino acids: CASSRGGAQHNEQFF.

The sample holds many counts of this clonotype. This chain connects TRBV29-1 to TRBJ1-3; weak D call: TRBD1 (5 bases). Between the trimmed V and J ends, which lost 1 base and 4 bases, there was a span of 11 bases. The CDR3 loop spans 14 amino acids. CDR1 is SQVTM and CDR2 is ANQGSEA in the germline V gene. The CDR3 sequence is CSVEGGVIGNTIYF. In DNA form, the CDR3 reads TGCAGCGTTGAAGGGGGGGTCATCGGAAACACCATATATTTT.

This clonotype came up many times. The V gene is TRBV12-3 or TRBV12-4, the J gene TRBJ2-2, with TRBD1 matching over 7 bases. Losses at the gene ends were 10 bases for V and 4 bases for J; bases not matched to a gene: 12. The CDR3 loop spans 15 amino acids. The CDR3 DNA follows: TGTGCCACCACGGAACAGGGGCGAGGCACCGGGGAGCTGTTTTTT. This codes for CATTEQGRGTGELFF.

This clonotype came up many times. The rearrangement joins TRBV5-1 to TRBJ2-1, with TRBD2 identical over 9 bases. The CDR3 sequence is 15 residues long. The ends lost 0 bases at V and 8 bases at J; junction bases unmatched: 6. Germline V gene data show CDR1 as SGHRS and CDR2 as YFSETQ. DNA of the CDR3: TGCGCCAGCAGCTTGGGCGGGGGGGACGGGTATGAGCAGTTCTTC. Protein sequence: CASSLGGGDGYEQFF.

This clonotype was observed at least ten times. The chain employs TRBV28 and TRBJ2-7, with 11 bases aligning to TRBD1. With 6 bases clipped from V and 4 bases from J, the junction kept 8 bases outside the gene matches. Germline V lookup: CDR1 MDHEN, CDR2 SYDVKM. This CDR3 has 15 amino acids. The CDR3 coding sequence is TGTGCCAGCAGGGGAACCGGGACAGGGGGGTACGAGCAGTACTTC. It translates to CASRGTGTGGYEQYF.

This clonotype was seen a handful of times. This CDR3 reads CASPGGKWNTEAFF. The CDR3 nucleotides read TGTGCCAGCCCGGGGGGGAAATGGAACACTGAAGCTTTCTTT. The chain recombines TRBV6-1 with TRBJ1-1; maybe TRBD1 (5 bases). Trimming removed 8 bases at V and 1 base at J, with 14 bases between. There are 14 residues in the CDR3. Per germline, CDR1 MNHNS and CDR2 SASEGT.

This clonotype was seen a single time. A far larger clone is one nucleotide away, so this likely arose from a read error. This chain links TRBV12-3 or TRBV12-4 with TRBJ1-1, with TRBD1 as a possible D gene (6 bases). The CDR3 covers 14 residues. Trimming pared 5 bases from V and 5 bases from J, leaving 15 bases between. The CDR3 sequence is CASSGGAGVTEAFF. The CDR3 coding sequence is TGTGCCAGCAGTGGAGGGGCAGGGGTTACTGAAGCTTTCTTT.

This clonotype was recorded at least ten times. The chain couples TRBV5-1 to TRBJ2-3; D gene ambiguous. Trimming removed 0 bases from V and 8 bases from J, with 4 bases in between. CDR1 and CDR2 (germline): SGHRS, YFSETQ. This CDR3 spans 11 amino acids. The DNA of the CDR3 is TGCGCCAGCAGCTTGGTGGTTACGCAGTATTTT. Translating gives CASSLVVTQYF. Full variable domain (outside the CDR3, taken from reference TRBV5-1 and TRBJ2-3): KAGVTQTPRYLIKTRGQQVTLSCSPISGHRSVSWYQQTPGQGLQFLFEYFSETQRNKGNFPGRFSGRQFSNSRSEMNVSTLELGDSALYLCASSLVVTQYFGPGTRLTVL.

This clonotype has just a few counts. The rearrangement joins TRBV29-1 to TRBJ1-2; 8 bases line up with TRBD1. This CDR3 has 13 amino acids. The trim removed 1 base at V and 10 bases at J, leaving 8 bases unmatched. CDR1 SQVTM and CDR2 ANQGSEA come from the germline V gene. Written as DNA, the CDR3 is TGCAGCGTTGAAGGGAGGACAGGGCTGGACTACACCTTC. Protein product: CSVEGRTGLDYTF.

This clonotype was observed once. This likely traces to a read error, being one base from a far larger clone. The rearrangement joins TRBV12-5 to TRBJ2-2; 7 bases are shared with TRBD2. Per the germline V gene, CDR1 is LGHNT and CDR2 is FRNRAP. The CDR3 covers 14 residues. CDR3 bases: TGTGCCAGCAGCCCGGGGGGAAAGGCCGGGGAGCTGGTTTTT. Its translation: CASSPGGKAGELVF.

This clonotype was observed at least ten times. The chain recombines TRBV7-9 with TRBJ1-1; D uncertain. This CDR3 contains 14 residues. CDR1 and CDR2 from the germline V gene are SEHNR and FQNEAQ (reference sequence). Trimming left V 5 bases short and J 1 base short, with 11 bases between. For the CDR3, the DNA is TGTGCCAGCAGCGTGGGTTTTGAGAACACTGAAGCTTTCTTT. As protein: CASSVGFENTEAFF. Variable domain in full (rest from reference TRBV7-9 and TRBJ1-1): DTGVSQNPRHKITKRGQNVTFRCDPISEHNRLYWYRQTLGQGPEFLTYFQNEAQLEKSRLLSDRFSAERPKGSFSTLEIQRTEQGDSAMYLCASSVGFENTEAFFGQGTRLTVV.

This clonotype was seen repeatedly, ten times or more. This chain uses TRBV4-3 with TRBJ1-1; D is undetermined. This CDR3 region has 15 residues. The V gene's germline CDR1 is LGHNA and CDR2 YSLEER. V was shortened by 0 bases and J by 11 bases, with 19 bases between the two germline ends. CDR3 residues: CASSQERKGLVGAFF. In nucleotides, the CDR3 is TGCGCCAGCAGCCAAGAGCGTAAGGGATTGGTAGGGGCTTTCTTT.

On this clonotype: Germline and junction disagree at one end, which may indicate a read error. The chain carries TRBV30 and TRBJ1-3, with D possibly matching TRBD1 (5 bases). The length of the CDR3 is 15 residues. CDR1 is GTSNPN, CDR2 SVGIG, per germline (reference sequence). DNA of the CDR3: TGTGCCTTGAGCGGGGGGACGGACTCTAGAAACACCATATATTTT. It is translated as CALSGGTDSRNTIYF. Using reference TRBV30 and TRBJ1-3 for the parts outside the CDR3, the full variable domain is SQTIHQWPATLVQPVGSPLSLECTVEGTSNPNLYWYRQAAGRGLQLLFYSVGIGQISSEVPQNLSASRPQDRQFILSSKKLLLSDSGFYLCALSGGTDSRNTIYFGEGSWLTVV.

This clonotype was counted ten times or more. The rearrangement uses TRBV21-1 and TRBJ1-3; the table's D call TRBD1 went unverified against the DNA. TRBV21-1 is a known pseudogene. The CDR3 sequence is 17 residues long. The CDR3 loop is CASSPRGQTSSGNTIYF. CDR3 in DNA: TGTGCCAGCAGCCCAAGGGGACAGACCAGCTCTGGAAACACCATATATTTT.

This clonotype was recorded at least ten times. The chain recombines TRBV2 with TRBJ1-4; 7 positions match TRBD1. The CDR3 is 14 residues long. Germline values: CDR1 SNHLY, CDR2 FYNNEI. V lost 5 bases, J lost 8 bases, and 8 bases stayed unmatched. CDR3 DNA sequence: TGTGCCAGCAGTCCGACAGGGCTTCGGGAAAAACTGTTTTTT. As protein: CASSPTGLREKLFF.